One sample yielded the 10 T cell receptor beta chains listed below, sequenced in a study of blood T cell repertoires in COVID-19. Here immunoSEQ multiplex PCR was the method, and the copy in TCRdb shows in-frame clones only, minus some. The data hold about 24,000 clones, with roughly nine tenths observed a single time. Sequenced sample: peripheral blood. The receptors shown here come from a man between 65 and 85 years old with acute or convalescent COVID-19.

The rearrangement links TRBV10-2 to TRBJ2-1; 9 bases line up with TRBD1. The CDR3 totals 11 residues. The ends lost 2 bases at V and 16 bases at J; junction bases unmatched: 3. The germline V gene encodes CDR1 WSHSY and CDR2 SAAADI. CDR3 DNA sequence: TGCGCCAGCAGTGAGACAGGGGGCGTTTTCTTC. Protein product: CASSETGGVFF.

The CDR3 nucleotides are TGCGCCAGCAGTGTTCTCGGGACAGGGACTTCTAGCACAGATACGCAGTATTTT. Residues: CASSVLGTGTSSTDTQYF. The chain recombines TRBV10-2 with TRBJ2-3; 9 bases fit TRBD1. Trimming cost V 4 bases and J 0 bases; bases outside gene matches: 11. The CDR3 is 18 amino acids. The germline V gene encodes CDR1 WSHSY and CDR2 SAAADI.

This CDR3 reads CASSLLRENTGELFF. CDR3 nucleotide sequence: TGCGCCAGCAGCTTGTTGCGGGAAAACACCGGGGAGCTGTTTTTT. This rearrangement joins TRBV5-1 to TRBJ2-2, with D perhaps TRBD2 (6 bases). Deletions cut 1 base from V and 2 bases from J, with 9 bases between. CDR1 is SGHRS and CDR2 is YFSETQ in the germline V gene. The CDR3 has 15 residues.

In its sample, this clone was seen once. The chain couples TRBV3-1 (or the pseudogene TRBV3-2) to TRBJ2-2, with a possible D match to TRBD2 (6 bases). From germline, CDR1 is LGHDT and CDR2 YNNKEL (reference sequence). The CDR3 has 14 residues. The V gene lost 2 bases and the J gene lost 5 bases, with 9 bases spanning the gap. The CDR3 reads CASSQPGATGELFF. DNA for the CDR3: TGTGCCAGCAGCCAACCGGGAGCAACCGGGGAGCTGTTTTTT.

The chain is built from TRBV5-4 and TRBJ2-1; TRBD1 matches 11 bases. CDR1 and CDR2 (germline): SGHNT, YYREEE (reference sequence). The CDR3 is made up of 14 amino acids. Trimming took 6 bases from V and 8 from J; bases not matched to a gene: 7. The CDR3 DNA reads as TGTGCCAGCAAACGGGACAGGGGGAGAGATGAGCAGTTCTTC. It encodes CASKRDRGRDEQFF.

The CDR3 loop is CASSAGQRGTQYF. CDR3 DNA: TGTGCCAGCAGCGCGGGACAGAGGGGGACCCAGTACTTC. The chain couples TRBV9 to TRBJ2-5; 7 bases are shared with TRBD1. The CDR3 is 13 residues long. The germline V gene encodes CDR1 SGDLS and CDR2 YYNGEE. V was pared by 3 bases and J by 7 bases, with 6 bases of the junction left unmatched.

The genes are TRBV5-4 and TRBJ2-7, with 10 bases that match TRBD1. Trimming removed 4 bases from V and 3 bases from J; junction bases left unmatched: 4. The length of the CDR3 is 14 residues. Germline V gives CDR1 SGHNT, CDR2 YYREEE (reference sequence). CDR3 loop: CASSVDRGNYEQYF. CDR3 in DNA: TGTGCCAGCAGCGTGGACAGGGGGAACTACGAGCAGTACTTC. The entire variable domain, with the rest obtained from reference TRBV5-4 and TRBJ2-7, is as follows: ETGVTQSPTHLIKTRGQQVTLRCSSQSGHNTVSWYQQALGQGPQFIFQYYREEENGRGNFPPRFSGLQFPNYSSELNVNALELDDSALYLCASSVDRGNYEQYFGPGTRLTVT.

A single count supports this clone. The chain carries TRBV7-8 and TRBJ2-5, with a tentative D call TRBD2 (5 bases). The CDR3 runs to 21 residues. V was cut by 5 bases and J by 2 bases, with 33 bases left in between. Germline V CDR1 and CDR2: SGHVS, FQNEAQ. The CDR3 loop is CASSPLEAPKRGLRPQETQYF. DNA for the CDR3: TGTGCCAGCAGCCCCCTTGAGGCCCCCAAAAGAGGACTCCGCCCACAAGAGACCCAGTACTTC.

The chain is built from TRBV6-6 and TRBJ2-5; weak D call: TRBD2 (5 bases). Deletions cut 5 bases from V and 4 bases from J, with 17 bases between. The germline gives CDR1 MNHNY, CDR2 SVGAGI (reference sequence). This CDR3 spans 15 amino acids. The CDR3 loop is CASSALRGAGETQYF. CDR3 bases: TGTGCCAGCAGTGCCCTTAGAGGCGCGGGAGAGACCCAGTACTTC.

This chain joins TRBV28 and TRBJ1-1; 7 bases map to TRBD1. The V and J ends lost 10 bases and 3 bases, in that order; junction bases with no gene match: 17. Germline V gene lookup returns CDR1 MDHEN and CDR2 SYDVKM. This CDR3 comprises 16 residues. The CDR3 DNA follows: TGTGCCACCAGGGGGAGGGATACAAGGACCGACACTGAAGCTTTCTTT. It codes for CATRGRDTRTDTEAFF.